Each of the 5 T cell receptor beta chains below was sequenced from the same sample in a study of T cells in Graves' hyperthyroidism and ophthalmopathy. Researchers amplified the TCR beta CDR3 regions from RNA transcripts. Researchers ran a first-round RT-PCR on the TCR CDR3 using the HTBI primer set. Via MiXCR, TCRdb re-called the multiplex PCR reads, giving one row per CDR3 protein. The sample has 130,000 to 150,000 distinct CDR3 sequences; around 21% are singletons. The sample comprised blood. Receptors were obtained from a woman between 45 and 60 years old with Graves' hyperthyroidism that later progressed to Graves' ophthalmopathy.

Only one count was recorded for this clonotype. V and J are TRBV19 and TRBJ2-7; D is possibly TRBD1 (7 bases). The CDR3 covers 14 residues. Germline CDR1 reads LNHDA; CDR2 reads SQIVND (reference sequence). The ends were cut back, 6 bases at V and 3 bases at J, with 15 bases in the middle. CDR3 in amino acids: CASRLQGGNYEQYF. The DNA for the CDR3 is TGTGCCAGTAGACTTCAGGGGGGCAACTACGAGCAGTACTTC.

The chain recombines TRBV12-3 or TRBV12-4 with TRBJ1-2, with D maybe TRBD1 (6 bases). V lost 6 bases and J lost 8, with 19 bases in between. This CDR3 has 14 amino acids. The CDR3 DNA reads TGTGCCAGCAGCCGAGGCCCAGGGGAGGGCGGCTACACCTTC. This sequence encodes CASSRGPGEGGYTF.

The chain combines TRBV9 with TRBJ1-1, with no clear D. V was cut by 3 bases and J by 2 bases, with 5 bases left in between. Germline CDR1 and CDR2: SGDLS and YYNGEE. The CDR3 is 12 amino acids. The CDR3 bases are TGTGCCAGCAGCGCGGACAACACTGAAGCTTTCTTT. Protein sequence: CASSADNTEAFF.

J is TRBJ1-4 and V is TRBV7-9; a possible D gene is TRBD1 (6 bases). V lost 3 bases and J lost 8, with 13 bases in between. The germline V gene has CDR1 SEHNR and CDR2 FQNEAQ (reference sequence). This CDR3 is 14 amino acids long. CDR3: CASSLPRGGEKLFF. In DNA, the CDR3 is TGTGCCAGCAGCTTGCCCAGGGGAGGAGAAAAACTGTTTTTT.

This clonotype appeared many times. This sequence joins TRBV6-1 and TRBJ1-1; D not certain. V lost 6 bases and J lost 7, with 12 bases in between. The CDR3 consists of 12 residues. In germline, CDR1 is MNHNS, CDR2 SASEGT. CDR3 DNA: TGTGCCAGCAGCCACCCGACATTTGAAGCTTTCTTT. Amino acids: CASSHPTFEAFF.